These 3 T cell receptor beta chains were all obtained from the same sample, sequenced in a study of cytomegalovirus exposure and HLA in healthy donors. PCR was performed using 60 Vbeta and 13 Jbeta primers. Assay: immunoSEQ multiplex PCR; the TCRdb copy retains only in-frame clones and omits some. The data show about 150,000 clones, 70% to 80% seen once. Sample: PBMCs. The origin of the receptors is a man under 40 in good health and CMV-seropositive.

The chain joins TRBV5-6 to TRBJ2-1; 16 positions agree with TRBD2. Trimming at V came to 6 bases and at J to 9 bases, leaving 18 bases not matched to a gene. Germline V gene lookup returns CDR1 SGHDT and CDR2 YYEEEE. CDR3 length: 19 amino acids. CDR3 nucleotides: TGTGCCAGCACCACCGAGGGGACTAGCGGGAGGGCCCCGGTTTTTGAGCAGTTCTTC. Translation: CASTTEGTSGRAPVFEQFF. Variable domain in full (rest from reference TRBV5-6 and TRBJ2-1): DAGVTQSPTHLIKTRGQQVTLRCSPKSGHDTVSWYQQALGQGPQFIFQYYEEEERQRGNFPDRFSGHQFPNYSSELNVNALLLGDSALYLCASTTEGTSGRAPVFEQFFGPGTRLTVL.

This clone was counted only a few times. V usage is TRBV15 and J usage is TRBJ2-7; the match to TRBD2 covers 11 bases. With 8 bases clipped from V and 0 bases from J, the junction kept 6 bases outside the gene matches. This CDR3 spans 15 amino acids. From germline, CDR1 is LNHNV and CDR2 YYDKDF (reference sequence). The CDR3 DNA follows: TGTGCCACCTCAGCCGGGACTAGCGGCTCCTACGAGCAGTACTTC. This translates into CATSAGTSGSYEQYF.

The chain couples TRBV5-1 to TRBJ2-2, with a tentative D call TRBD1 (6 bases). This CDR3 contains 15 residues. V was pared by 0 bases and J by 1 base, with 7 bases between. The germline V gene encodes CDR1 SGHRS and CDR2 YFSETQ. Here the CDR3 DNA reads TGCGCCAGCAGCTTGGGGACAGTGAACACCGGGGAGCTGTTTTTT. It encodes CASSLGTVNTGELFF.